This T cell receptor (beta chain) was sequenced during a study of blood T cell repertoires in COVID-19. Measured with immunoSEQ multiplex PCR; TCRdb has only the in-frame clones, and not every one. In the table there are hundreds of thousands of clones, approximately 78% of which are singletons. This clone was seen a few times. Sequencing used PBMCs or T cells enriched from blood (not recorded which). The sequence came from a man between 35 and 55 years old who had been exposed to COVID-19.

DNA for the CDR3: TGTGCCAGCAGCTTAGGACGCGGAGTCTACGAGCAGTACTTC. Translating it yields CASSLGRGVYEQYF. V usage is TRBV7-9 and J usage is TRBJ2-7; D call uncertain. V was pared by 1 base and J by 3 bases, with 10 bases between. Germline CDR1 is SEHNR and CDR2 is FQNEAQ (reference sequence). The CDR3 has 14 residues.